This paragraph reports one TCR beta chain. Its antigen is unidentified. This entry belongs to a study of early T cells in non-severe SARS-CoV-2 infection. Study background: Chains stayed unpaired after sequencing of bulk RNA from unsorted whole blood.

As part of library construction, unique molecular identifiers were attached to individual cDNA molecules. A single record per CDR3 protein comes from TCRdb applying MiXCR to the 5' RACE reads. The sample contains 56,000 or so distinct CDR3 sequences, under 12% of which appear only once. Study results and caveats: Matching with VDJdb favored anti-spike CD8 responses (missing private and CD4 specificities).

V was clipped by 6 bases and J by 4 bases, with 13 bases between them. This CDR3 has 15 amino acids. V and J are TRBV12-3 or TRBV12-4 and TRBJ2-6; D perhaps matches TRBD1 (5 bases). This TCR derives from an adult who was a healthcare worker with PCR-confirmed SARS-CoV-2 infection or an uninfected control (not recorded which). The specimen was whole blood. The chain's CDR3 is CASSLRVWGANVLTF. CDR3 nucleotide sequence: TGTGCCAGCAGCCTCAGGGTGTGGGGGGCCAACGTCCTGACTTTC.